Listed here is a single T cell receptor (beta chain). These data belong to a study of cytomegalovirus exposure and HLA in healthy donors. It was with 60 Vbeta and 13 Jbeta primers that the PCR ran. Sequencing used immunoSEQ multiplex PCR; TCRdb keeps in-frame clones, though not all of them. This table has approximately 59,000 clones, roughly two thirds appearing once. The V end lost 6 bases, the J end lost 3 bases, and 15 bases lay between the germline ends. In germline, CDR1 is KGHSH, CDR2 LQKENI. The CDR3 is 14 residues long. The TCR originated in a man aged 35 to 55 in good health and CMV-seropositive. This rearrangement joins TRBV18 to TRBJ2-7, with D perhaps matching TRBD1 (5 bases). Sequenced: PBMCs. The CDR3 bases are TGTGCCAGCTCCCGCAGGGCCCCGGACTACGAGCAGTACTTC. This encodes CASSRRAPDYEQYF.